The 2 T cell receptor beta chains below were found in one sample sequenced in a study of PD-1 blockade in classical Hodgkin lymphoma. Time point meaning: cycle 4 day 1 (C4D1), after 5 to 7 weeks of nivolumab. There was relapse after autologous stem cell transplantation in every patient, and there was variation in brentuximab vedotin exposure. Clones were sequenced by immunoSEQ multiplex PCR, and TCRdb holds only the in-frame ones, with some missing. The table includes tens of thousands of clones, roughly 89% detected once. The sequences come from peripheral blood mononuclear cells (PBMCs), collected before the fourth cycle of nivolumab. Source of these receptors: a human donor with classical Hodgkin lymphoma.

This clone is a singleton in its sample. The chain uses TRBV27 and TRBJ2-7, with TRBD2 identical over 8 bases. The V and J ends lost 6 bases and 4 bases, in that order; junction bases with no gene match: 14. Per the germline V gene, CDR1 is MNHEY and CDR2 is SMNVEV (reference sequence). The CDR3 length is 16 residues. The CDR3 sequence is CASSSTPGLVWYEQYF. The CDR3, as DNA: TGTGCCAGCAGCTCCACTCCGGGACTAGTTTGGTACGAGCAGTACTTC.

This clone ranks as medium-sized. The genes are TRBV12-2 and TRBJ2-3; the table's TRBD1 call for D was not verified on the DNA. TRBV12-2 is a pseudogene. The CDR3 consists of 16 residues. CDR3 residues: CASRLDRGPPTDTQYF. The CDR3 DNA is TGTGCAAGTCGCTTGGATCGTGGGCCTCCCACAGATACGCAGTATTTT.